The 20 T cell receptor beta chains presented below share a single source sample, sequenced in a study of blood T cell repertoires in COVID-19. Libraries were prepared by immunoSEQ multiplex PCR; TCRdb keeps only in-frame clonotypes and omits some of them. The sample carries hundreds of thousands of clones, approximately 90% recorded once. Material for sequencing was peripheral blood. The receptors originated from a woman aged 18-29 years who had recovered from COVID-19.

The V gene is TRBV5-1, the J gene TRBJ2-5; no clear D gene. Looked up from germline, CDR1 is SGHRS and CDR2 is YFSETQ. Trimming removed 0 bases at V and 3 bases at J, with 12 bases between. The CDR3 sequence is 15 residues long. The CDR3 sequence is CASSLGHVMEETQYF. The CDR3 nucleotides read TGCGCCAGCAGCTTGGGGCATGTCATGGAAGAGACCCAGTACTTC.

The V and J genes are TRBV28 and TRBJ1-2; D uncertain. V shed 5 bases and J shed 2 bases, with 24 bases lying between them. This CDR3 region has 18 residues. Germline CDR1 is MDHEN and CDR2 is SYDVKM. The CDR3, as DNA: TGTGCCAGCAGTGTATTAGGTCTAGGTTCAAACCAGAACTATGGCTACACCTTC. It encodes CASSVLGLGSNQNYGYTF.

Note on this clone: An end of the junction does not agree with germline; a read error may underlie this. The V gene is TRBV7-2, the J gene TRBJ1-5, with 10 nucleotides matching TRBD1. Germline V lookup: CDR1 SGHTA, CDR2 FQGNSA. CDR3 length: 15 amino acids. The CDR3 DNA reads as TGTGTCAGCAGCTGGGGACAGGGGCCTGGTCAGCCCCAGCATTTT. It is translated as CVSSWGQGPGQPQHF. Filled out from reference TRBV7-2 and TRBJ1-5, the complete variable domain reads GAGVSQSPSNKVTEKGKDVELRCDPISGHTALYWYRQSLGQGLEFLIYFQGNSAPDKSGLPSDRFSAERTGGSVSTLTIQRTQQEDSAVYLCVSSWGQGPGQPQHFGDGTRLSIL.

This clone was detected once. The gene calls are TRBV19 and TRBJ2-1, with 13 bases fitting TRBD2. The CDR3 has 15 residues. V lost 5 bases and J lost 9; bases outside the gene matches: 7. From germline, CDR1 is LNHDA and CDR2 SQIVND (reference sequence). The CDR3 loop reads CASSGLAGEGAEQFF. CDR3 sequence (DNA): TGTGCCAGTAGTGGACTAGCGGGAGAAGGGGCTGAGCAGTTCTTC.

J is TRBJ2-1 and V is TRBV5-8; tentatively, D is TRBD2 (6 bases). CDR3 length equals 14 residues. Germline V gives CDR1 SGHTS, CDR2 YDEGEE. Trimming pared 2 bases from V and 6 bases from J, leaving 12 bases between. The DNA of the CDR3 is TGTGCCAGCAGCTTTTTCGGGGGTTCCAATGAGCAGTTCTTC. Protein product: CASSFFGGSNEQFF. The complete variable domain, with remaining parts taken from reference TRBV5-8 and TRBJ2-1, reads EAGVTQSPTHLIKTRGQQATLRCSPISGHTSVYWYQQALGLGLQFLLWYDEGEERNRGNFPPRFSGRQFPNYSSELNVNALELEDSALYLCASSFFGGSNEQFFGPGTRLTVL.

This chain links TRBV7-2 with TRBJ2-3, with D uncertain. Germline CDR1 and CDR2: SGHTA and FQGNSA. The ends were cut back, 1 base at V and 0 bases at J, with 8 bases in the middle. This CDR3 region has 15 residues. The CDR3 DNA is TGTGCCAGCAGCTTAGTTCGGGTTAGCACAGATACGCAGTATTTT. Amino acids: CASSLVRVSTDTQYF.

The chain has TRBV15 and TRBJ1-2; D ambiguous. Germline lookup yields CDR1 LNHNV and CDR2 YYDKDF (reference sequence). V lost 0 bases to trimming and J lost 4 bases, with 15 bases between them. The CDR3 consists of 16 residues. CDR3 DNA sequence: TGTGCCACCAGCAGAGATGGGCTGGAGGGATCCTATGGCTACACCTTC. Its protein product is CATSRDGLEGSYGYTF.

With respect to this clone: A much larger clone sits a single nucleotide away, making a read error possible. The rearrangement joins TRBV7-2 to TRBJ2-3; 9 bases fit TRBD2. Trimming removed 1 base from V and 1 base from J; junction bases left unmatched: 0. Germline CDR1 reads SGHTA; CDR2 reads FQGNSA. CDR3 size: 15 residues. The CDR3 loop reads CASSLGTSGTDTQYF. Here the CDR3 DNA reads TGTGCCAGCAGCTTAGGGACTAGCGGCACAGATACGCAGTATTTT.

V and J are TRBV5-8 and TRBJ2-5; 13 nucleotides agree with TRBD2. This CDR3 has 17 residues. The ends lost 4 bases at V and 4 bases at J; junction bases unmatched: 10. Germline CDR1 reads SGHTS; CDR2 reads YDEGEE. The CDR3 region is CASSLGTSGTVLETQYF. The CDR3 DNA reads as TGTGCCAGCAGCCTCGGGACTAGCGGGACGGTCCTAGAGACCCAGTACTTC.

Only one count was recorded for this clone. The chain employs TRBV6-2 or TRBV6-3 and TRBJ2-3; D is possibly TRBD2 (7 bases). V shed 5 bases and J shed 4 bases, with 22 bases lying between them. This CDR3 region has 17 residues. Per the germline V gene, CDR1 is MNHEY and CDR2 is SVGEGT. CDR3 loop: CASSTPTAGAGADTQYF. The CDR3, as DNA: TGTGCCAGCAGTACTCCGACAGCAGGGGCGGGAGCAGATACGCAGTATTTT.

The rearrangement links TRBV9 to TRBJ2-1; no reliable D call. This CDR3 contains 13 residues. Germline V gene lookup returns CDR1 SGDLS and CDR2 YYNGEE. Trimming took 0 bases from V and 6 from J, leaving 7 bases between them. CDR3 nucleotide sequence: TGTGCCAGCAGCGTAGGGGCTGGCAATGAGCAGTTCTTC. Translated, it gives CASSVGAGNEQFF. Looking up the rest from reference TRBV9 and TRBJ2-1 gives the full variable domain: DSGVTQTPKHLITATGQRVTLRCSPRSGDLSVYWYQQSLDQGLQFLIQYYNGEERAKGNILERFSAQQFPDLHSELNLSSLELGDSALYFCASSVGAGNEQFFGPGTRLTVL.

The chain uses TRBV7-9 and TRBJ2-1; 15 positions match TRBD2. The ends lost 2 bases at V and 6 bases at J; junction bases unmatched: 2. CDR3 size: 16 residues. CDR1 and CDR2 from the germline V gene are SEHNR and FQNEAQ (reference sequence). The CDR3 region has the DNA TGTGCCAGCAGCTTACGGGGACTAGCGGGAGGCAATGAGCAGTTCTTC. This codes for CASSLRGLAGGNEQFF.

V is TRBV2 and J is TRBJ1-6; perhaps TRBD1 as D (6 bases). The CDR3 length is 15 residues. Germline CDR1 SNHLY, CDR2 FYNNEI. Trimming stripped 3 bases from V and 4 bases from J, with 10 bases between. The CDR3 loop reads CASSDSGTYNSPLHF. CDR3 DNA: TGTGCCAGCAGTGATTCCGGGACATATAATTCACCCCTCCACTTT.

This clone was counted once. The chain combines TRBV19 with TRBJ1-1; D call uncertain. The germline V gene encodes CDR1 LNHDA and CDR2 SQIVND (reference sequence). V was trimmed by 3 bases and J by 1 base, leaving 6 bases between them. The CDR3 is 13 amino acids. The CDR3, as DNA: TGTGCCAGTAGTATGTGGCAGAACACTGAAGCTTTCTTT. It codes for CASSMWQNTEAFF.

J is TRBJ1-2 and V is TRBV24-1; a weak D match, TRBD1 (5 bases). There are 13 residues in the CDR3. Trimming removed 3 bases at V and 4 bases at J, with 8 bases between. Germline V CDR1 and CDR2: KGHDR, SFDVKD. The DNA for the CDR3 is TGTGCCACCAGTGATGGACAAATCTATGGCTACACCTTC. Residues: CATSDGQIYGYTF.

The chain couples TRBV1 to TRBJ2-3; TRBD2, the table's D call, lacks a check against the DNA. TRBV1 is noted as a pseudogene. The CDR3 runs to 12 residues. This chain's CDR3 is CTSSQDRLPQYF. The CDR3 bases are TGCACCAGCAGCCAAGATAGACTACCCCAGTATTTT.

This chain links TRBV7-2 with TRBJ1-1, with D hard to call. From germline, CDR1 is SGHTA and CDR2 FQGNSA. CDR3 length: 16 residues. Trimming cost V 5 bases and J 4 bases, with 20 bases left between them. The CDR3 nucleotides read TGTGCCAGCAGCCCCCGCGCGGGAACAGTGAGCACTGAAGCTTTCTTT. As protein: CASSPRAGTVSTEAFF.

The DNA for the CDR3 is TGCGCCAGCAGCTTGGATTATATGAGAGACAGAGCACCCTACGAGCAGTACGTC. Its protein product is CASSLDYMRDRAPYEQYV. The chain employs TRBV5-1 and TRBJ2-7, with a possible D match to TRBD1 (5 bases). The CDR3 contains 18 residues. In germline, CDR1 is SGHRS, CDR2 YFSETQ. V was shortened by 0 bases and J by 2 bases, with 21 bases between the two germline ends.

The chain carries TRBV5-4 and TRBJ2-5; 8 bases are shared with TRBD1. Germline V gene lookup returns CDR1 SGHNT and CDR2 YYREEE (reference sequence). V lost 4 bases, J lost 4 bases, and 12 bases stayed unmatched. The CDR3 spans 16 residues. The CDR3 region is CASSPPRQGASETQYF. In nucleotides, the CDR3 is TGTGCCAGCAGCCCTCCGAGGCAGGGGGCTTCAGAGACCCAGTACTTC.

The J gene is TRBJ1-4, the V gene TRBV4-3, with TRBD1 as a possible D gene (5 bases). The CDR3 is 14 amino acids. Germline V gene data show CDR1 as LGHNA and CDR2 as YSLEER. V was clipped by 1 base and J by 5 bases, with 8 bases between them. The CDR3 is CASSQAWTNEKLFF. For the CDR3, the DNA is TGCGCCAGCAGCCAAGCGTGGACAAATGAAAAACTGTTTTTT.